The 17 T cell receptor beta chains below all came from one sample that was sequenced in a study of cytomegalovirus exposure and HLA in healthy donors. PCR used 60 Vbeta primers and 13 Jbeta primers. Assay: immunoSEQ multiplex PCR; the TCRdb copy retains only in-frame clones and omits some. The sample has 100,000 or so clones; roughly four fifths are singletons. Sequencing was performed on PBMCs. All receptors derive from a man aged 35 to 55 in good health and CMV-seropositive.

The rearrangement joins TRBV10-3 to TRBJ2-7; D is perhaps TRBD1 (6 bases). The CDR3 is 13 amino acids. Per the germline V gene, CDR1 is ENHRY and CDR2 is SYGVKD. V was shortened by 6 bases and J by 1 base, with 10 bases between the two germline ends. The CDR3 sequence: CAISNRDSYEQYF. As DNA, the CDR3 is TGTGCCATCAGCAACAGGGATTCCTACGAGCAGTACTTC.

The chain has TRBV7-3 and TRBJ2-7, with D possibly being TRBD2 (7 bases). CDR1 and CDR2 (germline): SGHTA, FQGTGA. The CDR3 loop spans 14 amino acids. Trimming took off 5 bases at V and 5 bases at J, with 16 bases between the two ends. The CDR3 nucleotides read TGTGCCAGCAGCCCTCGGGGGGCCGGGAACGAGCAGTACTTC. It encodes CASSPRGAGNEQYF.

The genes are TRBV10-1 and TRBJ2-5; tentative D call: TRBD1 (6 bases). Judging by the DNA end, TRBJ2-7 fits better; the J call may be wrong. There are 13 residues in the CDR3. Germline CDR1 reads WNHNN; CDR2 reads SYGVQD (reference sequence). The CDR3 DNA sequence: TGCGCCAGCAGGTCCGGGACATACTACGAGCAGTACTTC. Amino acid sequence: CASRSGTYYEQYF.

The V gene is TRBV11-2, the J gene TRBJ1-4; TRBD1 might be the D (6 bases). The V gene's germline CDR1 is SGHAT and CDR2 FQNNGV. The V gene lost 5 bases and the J gene lost 8 bases, with 18 bases spanning the gap. The CDR3 loop spans 15 amino acids. CDR3 sequence reads: CASSPGRGGEEKLFF. The CDR3 DNA is TGTGCCAGCAGCCCAGGGAGGGGGGGCGAGGAAAAACTGTTTTTT.

The chain uses TRBV11-2 and TRBJ2-7; D is ambiguous. The CDR3 is 14 amino acids. Germline V gene sequence: CDR1 SGHAT, CDR2 FQNNGV. The germline V and J ends were trimmed by 5 bases and 7 bases, with 18 bases remaining between them. Here the CDR3 DNA reads TGTGCCAGCAGCCGAAGTATCACAGCTCTAGAGCAGTACTTC. Translation: CASSRSITALEQYF.

This chain connects TRBV6-5 to TRBJ2-5; tentative D call: TRBD2 (5 bases). The CDR3 contains 13 residues. The germline V gene has CDR1 MNHEY and CDR2 SVGAGI. The V and J ends lost 2 bases and 6 bases respectively, with 10 bases between them. In DNA, the CDR3 is TGTGCCAGCAGTTACAGGACTTCGAAGACCCAGTACTTC. Its protein product is CASSYRTSKTQYF.

The rearrangement uses TRBV19 and TRBJ1-5, with TRBD1 matching over 11 bases. CDR3 size: 15 residues. After removal of 7 bases from V and 2 bases from J, the junction contained 4 bases not matched to a gene. The germline V gene encodes CDR1 LNHDA and CDR2 SQIVND (reference sequence). The CDR3 DNA is TGTGCCAGTACCGGACAGGGGGCTGGCAATCAGCCCCAGCATTTT. Translation: CASTGQGAGNQPQHF.

This clone has only a few counts. The chain joins TRBV28 to TRBJ1-2, with D tentatively TRBD1 (6 bases). The V gene lost 6 bases and the J gene lost 3 bases, with 20 bases spanning the gap. The length of the CDR3 is 16 residues. Germline loops: CDR1 MDHEN, CDR2 SYDVKM. CDR3 residues: CASRLPARGGYYGYTF. The CDR3 DNA follows: TGTGCCAGCAGGCTTCCCGCCCGGGGGGGCTACTATGGCTACACCTTC.

The chain links TRBV5-6 to TRBJ1-1; the match to TRBD1 covers 7 bases. CDR1 is SGHDT, CDR2 YYEEEE, per germline. The CDR3 loop spans 17 amino acids. V shed 4 bases and J 1 base; nucleotides not matched to a gene: 13. DNA of the CDR3: TGTGCCAGCAGCACAACCCCCCCACACAGGGGGAACACTGAAGCTTTCTTT. Amino acids: CASSTTPPHRGNTEAFF.

CDR3 sequence: CASSLVASGTREQFF. The CDR3 nucleotides are TGTGCCAGCAGCTTAGTGGCTAGCGGGACGCGTGAGCAGTTCTTC. The chain combines TRBV11-2 with TRBJ2-1; TRBD2 agrees at 9 bases. Germline V gives CDR1 SGHAT, CDR2 FQNNGV. There are 15 residues in the CDR3. Unmatched junction bases numbered 7, after V lost 1 base and J lost 9 bases.

V and J are TRBV7-9 and TRBJ2-7; TRBD1 agrees at 7 bases. This CDR3 contains 15 residues. Germline V CDR1 and CDR2: SEHNR, FQNEAQ (reference sequence). The junction had 8 bases not matched to a gene; V was cut back by 4 bases and J by 2 bases. The CDR3 loop is CASSSTWDSPYEQYF. The CDR3 DNA sequence: TGTGCCAGCAGCTCCACCTGGGACAGCCCCTACGAGCAGTACTTC.

This chain joins TRBV2 and TRBJ1-6, with D unresolved. V dropped 7 bases and J dropped 0 bases, with 7 bases sitting between them. This CDR3 has 14 amino acids. Germline lookup yields CDR1 SNHLY and CDR2 FYNNEI. DNA of the CDR3: TGTGCCAGCAAGCCCTCCTCCTATAATTCACCCCTCCACTTT. Its translation is CASKPSSYNSPLHF.

J is TRBJ1-6 and V is TRBV6-5; the D gene is possibly TRBD1 (5 bases). From germline, CDR1 is MNHEY and CDR2 SVGAGI. The length of the CDR3 is 15 residues. V was cut by 0 bases and J by 11 bases, with 14 bases left in between. CDR3 nucleotide sequence: TGTGCCAGCAGTTACTCGAGGCAGGGATCCGCACCCCTCCACTTT. As protein: CASSYSRQGSAPLHF.

The rearrangement uses TRBV7-2 and TRBJ2-7; 10 bases are a match to TRBD2. The J segment lost 4 bases and the V segment lost 3 bases, leaving 12 bases of the junction unmatched. Per germline, CDR1 SGHTA and CDR2 FQGNSA. CDR3 length: 17 residues. The CDR3 here is CASSLEGLAVGRYEQYF. Here the CDR3 DNA reads TGTGCCAGCAGCTTGGAAGGACTAGCGGTCGGACGGTACGAGCAGTACTTC.

The V gene is TRBV6-1, the J gene TRBJ2-1; 10 bases align to TRBD2. CDR3 length equals 15 residues. Germline loops: CDR1 MNHNS, CDR2 SASEGT. J gave up 7 bases and V 0 bases, and 3 bases lay outside the gene matches. This chain's CDR3 is CASSEAAGGHNEQFF. CDR3 nucleotide sequence: TGTGCCAGCAGTGAAGCAGCGGGAGGGCATAATGAGCAGTTCTTC.

The V call is TRBV28, the J call TRBJ1-4, with a possible D match to TRBD1 (5 bases). The CDR3 runs to 14 residues. V dropped 3 bases and J dropped 7 bases, with 12 bases sitting between them. CDR1 and CDR2 (germline): MDHEN, SYDVKM. CDR3 loop: CASSLVGVSEKLFF. The CDR3 region has the DNA TGTGCCAGCAGTTTGGTAGGGGTCAGTGAAAAACTGTTTTTT.

V gene TRBV28 combines with J gene TRBJ2-7, with TRBD2 matching 11 bases. Losses at the gene ends were 10 bases for V and 3 bases for J; bases not matched to a gene: 8. CDR1 is MDHEN, CDR2 SYDVKM, per germline. This CDR3 has 14 amino acids. The CDR3 coding sequence is TGTGCCACGAAAACTAGCGGGAGTTTCTACGAGCAGTACTTC. Protein sequence: CATKTSGSFYEQYF.